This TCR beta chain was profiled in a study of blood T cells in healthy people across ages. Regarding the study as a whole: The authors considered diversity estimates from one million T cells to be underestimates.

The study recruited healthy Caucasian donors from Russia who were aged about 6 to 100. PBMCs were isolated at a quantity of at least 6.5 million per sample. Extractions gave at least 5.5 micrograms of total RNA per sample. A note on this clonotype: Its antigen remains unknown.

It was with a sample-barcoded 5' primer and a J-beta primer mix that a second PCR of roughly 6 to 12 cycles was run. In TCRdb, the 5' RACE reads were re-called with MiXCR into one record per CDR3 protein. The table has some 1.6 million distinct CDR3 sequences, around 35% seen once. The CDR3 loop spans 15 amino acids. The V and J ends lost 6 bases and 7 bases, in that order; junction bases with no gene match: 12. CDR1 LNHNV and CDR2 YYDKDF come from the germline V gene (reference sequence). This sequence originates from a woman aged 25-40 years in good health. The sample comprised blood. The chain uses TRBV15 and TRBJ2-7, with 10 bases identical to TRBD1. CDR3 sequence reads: CATRIDRGHAGEQYF. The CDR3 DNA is TGTGCCACCAGAATTGACAGGGGGCATGCGGGGGAGCAGTACTTC.